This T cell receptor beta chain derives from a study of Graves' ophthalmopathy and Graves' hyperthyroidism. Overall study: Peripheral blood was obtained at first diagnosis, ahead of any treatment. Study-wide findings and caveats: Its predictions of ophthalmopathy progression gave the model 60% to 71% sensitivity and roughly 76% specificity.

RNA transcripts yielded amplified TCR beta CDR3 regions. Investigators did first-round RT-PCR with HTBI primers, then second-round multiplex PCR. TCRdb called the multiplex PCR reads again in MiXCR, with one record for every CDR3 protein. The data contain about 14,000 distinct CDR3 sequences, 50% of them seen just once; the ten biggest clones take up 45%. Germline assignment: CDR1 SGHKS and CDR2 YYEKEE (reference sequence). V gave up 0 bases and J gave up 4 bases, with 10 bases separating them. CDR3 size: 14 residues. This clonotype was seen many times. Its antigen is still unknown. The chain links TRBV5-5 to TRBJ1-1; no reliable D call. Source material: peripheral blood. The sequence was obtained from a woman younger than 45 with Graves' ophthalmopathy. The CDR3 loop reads CASSLGVRSTEAFF. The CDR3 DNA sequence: TGTGCCAGCAGCTTGGGTGTGCGGTCCACTGAAGCTTTCTTT.